The entry below describes one T cell receptor (beta chain). This CDR3 is built from 12 residues. Between the trimmed V and J ends, which lost 2 bases and 4 bases, there was a span of 5 bases. Germline CDR1 and CDR2: LGHDT and YNNKEL (reference sequence). This sample was taken from a study of blood T cell repertoires in COVID-19. On the study more broadly: Sources were T cells, B-cell-depleted T cells, or PBMCs; the material itself was cDNA or gDNA.

Per the original methods: Amplification with reference gene primers provided the estimates of nucleated cell counts. Clones were sequenced by immunoSEQ multiplex PCR, and TCRdb holds only the in-frame ones, with some missing. V and J calls and clone size are those listed in that table; D and trimming were worked out from the DNA. This sample has tens of thousands of clones, with 80% to 95% found just once. Sequencing was performed on peripheral blood. V is TRBV3-1 (or the pseudogene TRBV3-2) and J is TRBJ1-1; no clear D. The TCR sequence derives from a human donor in a cohort sampled during active COVID-19. CDR3 nucleotides: TGTGCCAGCAGCCAACGGGGCACTGAAGCTTTCTTT. Its protein is CASSQRGTEAFF.